This T cell receptor beta chain was sequenced in a study of shared T cell receptors in the human thymus. Repertoires were generated with immunoSEQ multiplex PCR, while TCRdb's copy carries only in-frame clones and drops some. The sample lists about 660,000 clones; about 90% were seen once. The CDR3 contains 15 residues. V lost 9 bases, J lost 3 bases, and 19 bases lay in between. Germline assignment: CDR1 MGHDK and CDR2 SYGVNS. The sample was also reused in another study, on human thymus T cells. That study adds: The thymus was resected at corrective cardiac surgery. Thymic and blood repertoires appeared to carry a bias in their V and J gene usage. In unrelated individuals, thymic repertoires overlapped highly, according to related research.

The clonotype was recovered from a boy under three years old with a congenital heart defect. The chain has TRBV25-1 and TRBJ2-3, with D perhaps TRBD1 (6 bases). What was sequenced was thymocytes. CDR3 nucleotide sequence: TGTGCCAGTAGCCCGGGACAAGAGATGACAGATACGCAGTATTTT. Translating gives CASSPGQEMTDTQYF.